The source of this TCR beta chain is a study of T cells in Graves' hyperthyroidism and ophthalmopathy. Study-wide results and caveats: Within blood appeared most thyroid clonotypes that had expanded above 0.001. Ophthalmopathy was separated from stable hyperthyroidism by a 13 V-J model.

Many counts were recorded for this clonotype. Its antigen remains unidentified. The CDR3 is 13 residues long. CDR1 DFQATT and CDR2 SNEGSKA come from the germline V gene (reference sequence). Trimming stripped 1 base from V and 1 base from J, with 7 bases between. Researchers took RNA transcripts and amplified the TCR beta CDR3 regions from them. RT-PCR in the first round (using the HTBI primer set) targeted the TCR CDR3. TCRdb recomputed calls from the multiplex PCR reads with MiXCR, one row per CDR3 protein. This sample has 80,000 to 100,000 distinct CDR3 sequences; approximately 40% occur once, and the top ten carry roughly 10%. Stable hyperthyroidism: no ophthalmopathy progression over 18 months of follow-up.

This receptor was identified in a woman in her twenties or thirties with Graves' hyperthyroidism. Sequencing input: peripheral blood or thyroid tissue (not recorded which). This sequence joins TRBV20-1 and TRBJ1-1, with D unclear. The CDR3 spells CSARVSPNTEAFF. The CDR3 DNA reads TGCAGTGCTAGAGTCTCTCCGAACACTGAAGCTTTCTTT.